Sequencing of this TCR beta chain was carried out in a study of CD8 T cells in Susac syndrome. This clonotype showed up just once. Random-hexamer reverse transcription was applied to roughly 0.45 to 1 ug RNA. One entry per CDR3 protein results from TCRdb running MiXCR on the immunoSEQ multiplex PCR reads. The repertoire consists of roughly 120,000 distinct CDR3 sequences, with around 95% occurring once and the leading ten covering about 0.089%. Trimming shortened V by 2 bases and J by 6 bases, and 8 bases separated the two germline ends. The CDR3 has 13 residues. Germline V gene sequence: CDR1 SGHRS, CDR2 YFSETQ. Controls were age- and sex-matched healthy donors.

Sequences were obtained from CD4+ T cells from PBMCs. This chain uses TRBV5-1 with TRBJ2-2, with D unclear. This TCR came from a human donor in good health. CDR3: CASSFTEAGELFF. CDR3 bases: TGCGCCAGCAGCTTTACCGAGGCCGGGGAGCTGTTTTTT. Combining the CDR3 with reference TRBV5-1 and TRBJ2-2 gives the whole variable domain KAGVTQTPRYLIKTRGQQVTLSCSPISGHRSVSWYQQTPGQGLQFLFEYFSETQRNKGNFPGRFSGRQFSNSRSEMNVSTLELGDSALYLCASSFTEAGELFFGEGSRLTVL.